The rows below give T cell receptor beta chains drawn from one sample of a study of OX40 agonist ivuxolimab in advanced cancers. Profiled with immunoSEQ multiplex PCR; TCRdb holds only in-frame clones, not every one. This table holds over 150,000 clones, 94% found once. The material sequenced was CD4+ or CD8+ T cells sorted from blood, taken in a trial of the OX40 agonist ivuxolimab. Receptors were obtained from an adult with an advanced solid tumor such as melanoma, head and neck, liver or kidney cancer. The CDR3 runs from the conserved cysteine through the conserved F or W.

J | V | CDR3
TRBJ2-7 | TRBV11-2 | CAGTSSTVGEQYF
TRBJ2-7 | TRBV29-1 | CSARGILLYEQYF
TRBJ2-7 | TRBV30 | CAQSSRERSRREQYF
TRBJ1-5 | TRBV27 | CASSFRSGSNNQPQHF
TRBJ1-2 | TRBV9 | CASSVRTFPFNYGYTF
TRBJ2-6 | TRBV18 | CASSYRGSGANVLTF
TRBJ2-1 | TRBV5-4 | CASSGDSRGDEQFF
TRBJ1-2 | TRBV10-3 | CAISDGSGYTF
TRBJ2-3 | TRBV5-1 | CASSLGTGGPDTQYF
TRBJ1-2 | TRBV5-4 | CASSSVTGAYGYTF
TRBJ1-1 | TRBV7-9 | CASSWGQGNTEAFF
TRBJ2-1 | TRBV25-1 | CASSESITSSNEQFF
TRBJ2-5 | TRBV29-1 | CSVGLSQETQYF
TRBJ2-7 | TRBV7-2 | CASSPRTGGRGEQYF
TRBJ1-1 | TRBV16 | CASSQQGSDTEAFF
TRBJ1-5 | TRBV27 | CASSLQGASQPQHF
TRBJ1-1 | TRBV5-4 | CASSLGGQGVKGEAFF
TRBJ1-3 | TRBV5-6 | CASSFTGGGNTIYF
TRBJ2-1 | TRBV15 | CATSRGRDWLQFF
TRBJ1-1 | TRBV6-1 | CASRVERRTYEAFF
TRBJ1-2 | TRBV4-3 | CASSQERDSPRGYTF
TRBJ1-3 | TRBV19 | CASSRGGDGNTIYF
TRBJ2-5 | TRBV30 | CAWNRGGQETQYF
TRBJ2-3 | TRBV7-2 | CASSLERPDTQYF
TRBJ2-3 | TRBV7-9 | CASSFGTSGGSTDTQYF
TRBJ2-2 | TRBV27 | CASSLFPPGQSANTGELFF
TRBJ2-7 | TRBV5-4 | CASSKQGAGYEQYF
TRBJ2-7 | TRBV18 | CASSLDSTGSYEQYF
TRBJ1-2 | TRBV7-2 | CASSSAGANYGYTF
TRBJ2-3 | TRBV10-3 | CAIWTNTDTQYF
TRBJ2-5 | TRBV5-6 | CASSLGGGQTQYF
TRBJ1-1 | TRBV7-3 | CASSLNPGGEAFF
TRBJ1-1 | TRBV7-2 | CASSLGENTEAFF
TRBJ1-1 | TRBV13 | CASSHRRGNTEAFF
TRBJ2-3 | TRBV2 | CASSDLPYFLSAPHADTQYF
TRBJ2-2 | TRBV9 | CASGGTANTGELFF
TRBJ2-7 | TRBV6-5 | CASSRTGSHEQYF
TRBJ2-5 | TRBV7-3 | CASSLGEHQQETQYF
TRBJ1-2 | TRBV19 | CASSIRAGRGALYYGYTF
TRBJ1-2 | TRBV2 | CAAGGEGGYTF
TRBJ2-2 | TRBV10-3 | CAIRSTGGLAGELFF
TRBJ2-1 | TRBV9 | CASSVWGLPYNEQFF
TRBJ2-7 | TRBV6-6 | CASSYGGGAVEQYF
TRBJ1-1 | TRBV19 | CASSPRGHLGAFF
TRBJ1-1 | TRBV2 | CASSQQGNTEAFF
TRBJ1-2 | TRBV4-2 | CASSPDRILYGYTF
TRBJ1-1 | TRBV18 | CASSDDRNTEAFF
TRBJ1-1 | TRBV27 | CASKGEAKGRASMNTEAFF
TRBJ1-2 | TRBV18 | CASSPDGTGDGYTF
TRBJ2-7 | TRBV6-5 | CASSGGTGLSYEQYF
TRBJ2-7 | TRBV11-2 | CASSLVASGSSYEQYF
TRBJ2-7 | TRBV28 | CASSNRQGSSYEQYF
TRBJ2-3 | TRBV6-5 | CASSFLGADTQYF
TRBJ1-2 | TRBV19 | CASSIMRIYGYTF
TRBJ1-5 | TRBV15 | CATSFRGFNQPQHF
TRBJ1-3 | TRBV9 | CASAPSSGNTIYF
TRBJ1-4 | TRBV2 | CASWAAPSTNEKLFF
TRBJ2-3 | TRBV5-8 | CASSAARTDTQYF